The 20 T cell receptor beta chains listed next were all sequenced from one sample in a study of cytomegalovirus exposure and HLA in healthy donors. Primers: 60 Vbeta forward and 13 Jbeta reverse. Profiling relied on immunoSEQ multiplex PCR, and the TCRdb table lists in-frame clones only, not all of them. The data show 120,000 or so clones, 79% seen once. Sequenced: PBMCs. The source is a man aged 18 to 29 in good health and CMV-seronegative.

This chain uses TRBV28 with TRBJ1-5; the D is unclear. The germline V gene has CDR1 MDHEN and CDR2 SYDVKM. Deletions cut 3 bases from V and 6 bases from J, with 9 bases between. CDR3 size: 13 residues. Here the CDR3 DNA reads TGTGCCAGCAGTTTCGTCGGGAGTCAGCCCCAGCATTTT. Translation: CASSFVGSQPQHF.

The rearrangement uses TRBV18 and TRBJ1-1; 7 bases are a match to TRBD1. V dropped 4 bases and J dropped 8; count of bases not matched to a gene: 10. There are 14 residues in the CDR3. Germline CDR1 KGHSH, CDR2 LQKENI. DNA of the CDR3: TGTGCCAGCTCACAGCATCCTGGGGACAGAGAAGCTTTCTTT. Its protein product is CASSQHPGDREAFF.

The chain joins TRBV28 to TRBJ2-7; 8 bases fit TRBD1. Trimming cost V 8 bases and J 5 bases; bases outside gene matches: 11. The CDR3 sequence is 14 residues long. Germline lookup yields CDR1 MDHEN and CDR2 SYDVKM. The CDR3 DNA is TGTGCCAGCGAAACGGACAGGGAGTGGGACGAGCAGTACTTC. Amino acids: CASETDREWDEQYF.

This rearrangement joins TRBV4-1 to TRBJ1-2; 10 bases map to TRBD1. In germline, CDR1 is MGHRA, CDR2 YSYEKL. This CDR3 spans 16 amino acids. J lost 8 bases, V lost 0 bases, and 9 bases had no gene match. In DNA form, the CDR3 reads TGCGCCAGCAGCCAAGATGGCGCCGGACAGGGGGGAGGCTACACCTTC. Its translation: CASSQDGAGQGGGYTF.

The rearrangement joins TRBV2 to TRBJ2-7, with 7 bases matching TRBD1. The CDR3 contains 16 residues. Losses at the gene ends were 11 bases for V and 0 bases for J; bases not matched to a gene: 16. Germline assignment: CDR1 SNHLY and CDR2 FYNNEI. The CDR3, as DNA: TGTGCCGGAACTCCACAACCGGGACAGAGCTCCTACGAGCAGTACTTC. Translating it yields CAGTPQPGQSSYEQYF.

A few counts support this clone. V usage is TRBV6-5 and J usage is TRBJ2-1; 9 bases map to TRBD1. CDR1 is MNHEY and CDR2 is SVGAGI in the germline V gene. Trimming took 7 bases from V and 5 from J; bases not matched to a gene: 9. The CDR3 is 15 residues long. The CDR3 here is CASTGTGTENNEQFF. In DNA form, the CDR3 reads TGTGCCAGCACCGGGACAGGGACAGAAAACAATGAGCAGTTCTTC.

The chain uses TRBV18 and TRBJ2-2; unclear D gene. Germline V gives CDR1 KGHSH, CDR2 LQKENI. The CDR3 consists of 16 residues. The V gene lost 1 base and the J gene lost 3 bases, with 12 bases spanning the gap. The CDR3 sequence is CASSPRGDADTGELFF. The DNA of the CDR3 is TGTGCCAGCTCACCACGTGGAGACGCAGACACCGGGGAGCTGTTTTTT.

The V gene is TRBV7-9, the J gene TRBJ2-3; D is possibly TRBD2 (6 bases). V lost 3 bases and J 4 bases, leaving 14 bases between the germline ends. The CDR3 spans 15 residues. Germline CDR1 and CDR2: SEHNR and FQNEAQ (reference sequence). The CDR3 nucleotides are TGTGCCAGCAGCTTGGGGAATCGGGGGTCAGATACGCAGTATTTT. Its translation is CASSLGNRGSDTQYF.

Here the CDR3 DNA reads TGTGCCAGCAGCAACCATGGGACAGCTCAAGCTTTCTTT. This gives the protein CASSNHGTAQAFF. This chain connects TRBV11-2 to TRBJ1-1, with 7 bases aligning to TRBD1. The CDR3 loop spans 13 amino acids. V dropped 5 bases and J dropped 9; count of bases not matched to a gene: 9. CDR1 SGHAT and CDR2 FQNNGV come from the germline V gene.

This clone was detected only once. A junction end diverges from the germline sequence, so it may reflect a read error. This rearrangement joins TRBV6-6 to TRBJ2-7; 11 bases line up with TRBD2. Germline V gene data show CDR1 as MNHNY and CDR2 as SVGAGI (reference sequence). The length of the CDR3 is 16 residues. The CDR3, as DNA: TGTGCCAGCAGTGACTCCGGGACTAGCGGATCCTACGCGCAGTACTTC. Its translation: CASSDSGTSGSYAQYF.

The rearrangement links TRBV15 to TRBJ2-3; possibly TRBD2 for D (5 bases). The CDR3 contains 16 residues. Germline CDR1 is LNHNV and CDR2 is YYDKDF (reference sequence). V lost 3 bases and J 2 bases, leaving 15 bases between the germline ends. The CDR3 is CATSRGEADATDTQYF. DNA for the CDR3: TGTGCCACCAGCAGGGGAGAAGCTGACGCCACAGATACGCAGTATTTT.

This clone was seen a handful of times. This sequence joins TRBV13 and TRBJ1-1; D gene uncertain. The V gene's germline CDR1 is PRHDT and CDR2 FYEKMQ (reference sequence). V was shortened by 5 bases and J by 5 bases, with 12 bases between the two germline ends. This CDR3 spans 13 amino acids. The CDR3 is CASSPYGGTEAFF. DNA of the CDR3: TGTGCCAGCAGCCCATACGGAGGGACTGAAGCTTTCTTT. The variable domain in full, with the rest retrieved from reference TRBV13 and TRBJ1-1, is AAGVIQSPRHLIKEKRETATLKCYPIPRHDTVYWYQQGPGQDPQFLISFYEKMQSDKGSIPDRFSAQQFSDYHSELNMSSLELGDSALYFCASSPYGGTEAFFGQGTRLTVV.

Only a few counts were recorded for this clone. This chain connects TRBV7-9 to TRBJ2-7, with D possibly matching TRBD2 (6 bases). Germline lookup yields CDR1 SEHNR and CDR2 FQNEAQ (reference sequence). V lost 1 base and J lost 5, with 21 bases in between. The CDR3 covers 17 residues. The CDR3 here is CASSLGLSETRYNEQYF. The CDR3 bases are TGTGCCAGCAGCTTAGGCCTGAGTGAGACTAGATATAACGAGCAGTACTTC.

The chain has TRBV5-4 and TRBJ2-2; 14 bases agree with TRBD2. The V gene's germline CDR1 is SGHNT and CDR2 YYREEE (reference sequence). V shed 7 bases, J shed 5 bases, and the junction held 7 bases outside the gene matches. The CDR3 sequence is 16 residues long. CDR3 nucleotide sequence: TGTGCCAGCCAACCGACTAGCGGGAGGGGGACCGGGGAGCTGTTTTTT. Translated, it gives CASQPTSGRGTGELFF.

The rearrangement links TRBV27 to TRBJ1-2; 8 bases agree with TRBD1. The V gene's germline CDR1 is MNHEY and CDR2 SMNVEV (reference sequence). Trimming removed 6 bases from V and 7 bases from J; junction bases left unmatched: 4. The CDR3 consists of 12 residues. As DNA, the CDR3 is TGTGCCAGCAGCGGACAGGGCAGTGGCTACACCTTC. As protein: CASSGQGSGYTF.

V and J are TRBV18 and TRBJ1-2, with D uncertain. CDR3 size: 14 residues. The V gene lost 3 bases and the J gene lost 4 bases, with 12 bases spanning the gap. Looked up from germline, CDR1 is KGHSH and CDR2 is LQKENI. The CDR3 DNA reads TGTGCCAGCTCACCTCCTACAGAAGGCTATGGCTACACCTTC. Translated, it gives CASSPPTEGYGYTF. Complete variable domain (other parts from reference TRBV18 and TRBJ1-2): NAGVMQNPRHLVRRRGQEARLRCSPMKGHSHVYWYRQLPEEGLKFMVYLQKENIIDESGMPKERFSAEFPKEGPSILRIQQVVRGDSAAYFCASSPPTEGYGYTFGSGTRLTVV.

V and J are TRBV5-1 and TRBJ1-2; D uncertain. This CDR3 spans 17 amino acids. Germline CDR1 and CDR2: SGHRS and YFSETQ. V shed 2 bases and J shed 1 base, with 18 bases lying between them. CDR3 bases: TGCGCCAGCAGCTTCCCCTTTACTAACGAGTTTAACTATGGCTACACCTTC. Its translation is CASSFPFTNEFNYGYTF. The complete variable domain, with remaining parts taken from reference TRBV5-1 and TRBJ1-2, reads KAGVTQTPRYLIKTRGQQVTLSCSPISGHRSVSWYQQTPGQGLQFLFEYFSETQRNKGNFPGRFSGRQFSNSRSEMNVSTLELGDSALYLCASSFPFTNEFNYGYTFGSGTRLTVV.

The genes are TRBV11-2 and TRBJ2-4; 10 bases are a match to TRBD1. Germline CDR1 is SGHAT and CDR2 is FQNNGV. This CDR3 comprises 14 residues. V shed 5 bases, J shed 7 bases, and the junction held 5 bases outside the gene matches. The CDR3 loop reads CASSLRQGANIQYF. The CDR3 nucleotides are TGTGCCAGCAGCCTACGACAGGGGGCGAACATTCAGTACTTC.

The sample holds a few counts of this clone. The genes are TRBV30 and TRBJ1-4, with D unresolved. The V and J ends lost 4 bases and 7 bases respectively, with 16 bases between them. This CDR3 has 14 amino acids. Per the germline V gene, CDR1 is GTSNPN and CDR2 is SVGIG (reference sequence). The CDR3 region is CAWTPGSSGEKLFF. Here the CDR3 DNA reads TGTGCCTGGACTCCAGGATCGAGCGGTGAAAAACTGTTTTTT.

The chain uses TRBV11-2 and TRBJ2-1; 13 bases match TRBD2. CDR3 length: 15 residues. V was clipped by 3 bases and J by 8 bases; unmatched bases: 4. CDR1 and CDR2 (germline): SGHAT, FQNNGV. The CDR3 region has the DNA TGTGCCAGCAGCTTGGGGACTAGCGGGAAGGATGAGCAGTTCTTC. Protein sequence: CASSLGTSGKDEQFF.